Presented here are 18 T cell receptor beta chains from one specimen sequenced in a study of response to subunit inactivated influenza vaccine. TCRdb passed the RT-PCR reads through MiXCR, listing each CDR3 protein once. The sample consists of around 500,000 distinct CDR3 sequences, roughly 9.8% of them appearing once. The sequenced sample was PBMCs from blood, obtained roughly 6 weeks after vaccination. The source is a man aged 50 to 60 who received an inactivated influenza vaccine.

This clonotype came up a few times. The V and J genes are TRBV6-5 and TRBJ2-2; TRBD2 aligns across 12 bases. The junction had 7 bases not matched to a gene; V was cut back by 4 bases and J by 4 bases. Germline V gene data show CDR1 as MNHEY and CDR2 as SVGAGI. The CDR3 loop spans 17 amino acids. The CDR3, as DNA: TGTGCCAGCAGTTTCTGGACTAGCGGGGTCAGCACCGGGGAGCTGTTTTTT. Translation gives CASSFWTSGVSTGELFF.

This chain joins TRBV20-1 and TRBJ1-5, with TRBD1 matching over 8 bases. The junction had 4 bases not matched to a gene; V was cut back by 3 bases and J by 6 bases. Per the germline V gene, CDR1 is DFQATT and CDR2 is SNEGSKA (reference sequence). This CDR3 spans 13 amino acids. Here the CDR3 DNA reads TGCAGTGCTAGGACAGGGGTGGGTCAGCCCCAGCATTTT. This codes for CSARTGVGQPQHF.

The chain joins TRBV7-9 to TRBJ2-4, with D maybe TRBD1 (5 bases). Trimming removed 1 base at V and 2 bases at J, with 9 bases between. The CDR3 length is 15 residues. CDR1 and CDR2 (germline): SEHNR, FQNEAQ (reference sequence). CDR3 sequence: CASSLDQGTKNIQYF. The CDR3 DNA follows: TGTGCCAGCAGCTTAGATCAGGGAACCAAAAACATTCAGTACTTC.

In this sample, this clonotype turned up many times. The gene calls are TRBV5-5 and TRBJ2-1; 8 bases are shared with TRBD1. Per germline, CDR1 SGHKS and CDR2 YYEKEE (reference sequence). The CDR3 spans 16 residues. V shed 0 bases, J shed 2 bases, and the junction held 4 bases outside the gene matches. CDR3 region: CASSLDGTGAYNEQFF. CDR3 nucleotide sequence: TGTGCCAGCAGCTTGGACGGGACAGGAGCCTACAATGAGCAGTTCTTC.

This clonotype was seen only a few times. The chain combines TRBV6-5 with TRBJ1-2; possibly TRBD1 for D (5 bases). CDR3 length equals 12 residues. V shed 6 bases and J shed 4 bases, with 9 bases lying between them. Germline V gives CDR1 MNHEY, CDR2 SVGAGI. CDR3 DNA sequence: TGTGCCAGCAGCGCCGGGACCTATGGCTACACCTTC. Translating it yields CASSAGTYGYTF.

The J gene is TRBJ1-1, the V gene TRBV20-1; TRBD1 agrees at 9 bases. In germline, CDR1 is DFQATT, CDR2 SNEGSKA (reference sequence). CDR3 length: 12 amino acids. After removal of 4 bases from V and 4 bases from J, the junction contained 1 base not matched to a gene. CDR3: CSATDRGTEAFF. Here the CDR3 DNA reads TGCAGTGCTACGGACAGGGGCACTGAAGCTTTCTTT.

V usage is TRBV20-1 and J usage is TRBJ2-5; 9 nucleotides match TRBD2. CDR3 length equals 14 residues. Germline loops: CDR1 DFQATT, CDR2 SNEGSKA (reference sequence). After removal of 3 bases from V and 4 bases from J, the junction contained 6 bases not matched to a gene. The CDR3 region has the DNA TGCAGTGCTAGTTCTGCGGGAGGGCCAGAGACCCAGTACTTC. Its translation is CSASSAGGPETQYF.

DNA of the CDR3: TGTGCCAGCAGCCAAGATCGGGCAGGGGGCCTCTACGAGCAGTACTTC. It translates to CASSQDRAGGLYEQYF. The chain is built from TRBV3-1 and TRBJ2-7; 8 nucleotides match TRBD1. This CDR3 is 16 amino acids long. Germline V lookup: CDR1 LGHDT, CDR2 YNNKEL (reference sequence). V was pared by 0 bases and J by 3 bases, with 7 bases of the junction left unmatched.

The genes are TRBV14 and TRBJ2-5; 13 bases fit TRBD2. J was trimmed by 1 base and V by 3 bases; bases with no gene match: 8. This CDR3 comprises 18 residues. Germline V gene data show CDR1 as SGHDN and CDR2 as FVKESK. The CDR3 loop is CASSHTGTSGIFQETQYF. The CDR3 DNA sequence: TGTGCCAGCAGCCACACCGGGACTAGCGGGATTTTCCAAGAGACCCAGTACTTC.

On this clonotype itself: The final CDR3 position lacks the conserved phenylalanine or tryptophan, pointing to a likely read error. The chain joins TRBV7-2 to TRBJ2-7, with 7 bases lining up with TRBD2. The junction had 10 bases not matched to a gene; V was cut back by 2 bases and J by 3 bases. Germline V gene lookup returns CDR1 SGHTA and CDR2 FQGNSA. The CDR3 loop spans 16 amino acids. The CDR3, as DNA: TGTGCCAGCAGCTTACCTCGGGGCAGCGGGGTCTACGAGCAGTACCTC. This gives the protein CASSLPRGSGVYEQYL.

The V and J genes are TRBV28 and TRBJ2-2; TRBD1 aligns across 9 bases. The trim removed 6 bases at V and 3 bases at J, leaving 8 bases unmatched. Germline V gene data show CDR1 as MDHEN and CDR2 as SYDVKM. This CDR3 contains 16 residues. In nucleotides, the CDR3 is TGTGCCAGCAGCATTCACAGGGGGCTGTACACCGGGGAGCTGTTTTTT. This encodes CASSIHRGLYTGELFF.

This chain links TRBV5-6 with TRBJ2-5; tentatively, D is TRBD1 (5 bases). This CDR3 comprises 15 residues. The germline V gene encodes CDR1 SGHDT and CDR2 YYEEEE. V shed 3 bases and J shed 2 bases, with 14 bases lying between them. The CDR3 nucleotides read TGTGCCAGCAGCTCGATAACTGGACAACAAGAGACCCAGTACTTC. Its protein is CASSSITGQQETQYF.

In its sample, this clonotype was seen many times. The chain links TRBV5-6 to TRBJ2-1; no clear D gene. Trimming pared 0 bases from V and 5 bases from J, leaving 18 bases between. This CDR3 spans 17 amino acids. Germline V gives CDR1 SGHDT, CDR2 YYEEEE. CDR3 DNA sequence: TGTGCCAGCAGCTTGGCAGTAAGTCTTCGGCAGGACAATGAGCAGTTCTTC. This translates into CASSLAVSLRQDNEQFF.

In its sample, this clonotype was seen many times. The chain joins TRBV20-1 to TRBJ1-4; D gene ambiguous. Trimming left V 3 bases short and J 14 bases short, with 19 bases between. Germline V gene data show CDR1 as DFQATT and CDR2 as SNEGSKA (reference sequence). The CDR3 has 13 amino acids. The CDR3 loop reads CSASPSGGLRLFF. The DNA of the CDR3 is TGCAGTGCTAGCCCCTCGGGCGGCCTTAGGCTGTTTTTT.

This clonotype occurred many times. The chain recombines TRBV29-1 with TRBJ2-3; the match to TRBD2 covers 14 bases. V was clipped by 7 bases and J by 2 bases; unmatched bases: 8. The CDR3 is 16 amino acids. Germline CDR1 is SQVTM and CDR2 is ANQGSEA. DNA for the CDR3: TGCAGCGGTGATGGGACTAGCGGGGGCCCCACAGATACGCAGTATTTT. This sequence encodes CSGDGTSGGPTDTQYF.

The chain has TRBV12-3 or TRBV12-4 and TRBJ2-2; D not certain. The CDR3 is 12 residues long. Between the trimmed V and J ends, which lost 5 bases and 8 bases, there was a span of 9 bases. This chain's CDR3 is CASSPPLGELFF. The CDR3 DNA is TGTGCCAGCAGTCCTCCGTTGGGGGAGCTGTTTTTT.

The sample holds a few counts of this clonotype. The chain joins TRBV5-1 to TRBJ2-3, with 7 bases aligning to TRBD1. Germline trimming cut 6 bases from V and 8 bases from J; bases unmatched to any gene: 9. The CDR3 is 13 amino acids. The germline gives CDR1 SGHRS, CDR2 YFSETQ. The CDR3 nucleotides are TGCGCCAGCACCCCTGGACAGGATGGTACGCAGTATTTT. Protein: CASTPGQDGTQYF.

This clonotype came up many times. One junction end disagrees with the germline gene, perhaps due to a read error. This chain uses TRBV7-7 with TRBJ2-1; tentatively, D is TRBD2 (7 bases). The CDR3 runs 16 residues. Germline assignment: CDR1 SSHAT and CDR2 FNYEAQ (reference sequence). The CDR3 sequence is CASSLGSGGAYNEQFF. CDR3 bases: TGTGCTAGCAGCTTAGGGTCGGGGGGCGCCTACAATGAGCAGTTCTTC.